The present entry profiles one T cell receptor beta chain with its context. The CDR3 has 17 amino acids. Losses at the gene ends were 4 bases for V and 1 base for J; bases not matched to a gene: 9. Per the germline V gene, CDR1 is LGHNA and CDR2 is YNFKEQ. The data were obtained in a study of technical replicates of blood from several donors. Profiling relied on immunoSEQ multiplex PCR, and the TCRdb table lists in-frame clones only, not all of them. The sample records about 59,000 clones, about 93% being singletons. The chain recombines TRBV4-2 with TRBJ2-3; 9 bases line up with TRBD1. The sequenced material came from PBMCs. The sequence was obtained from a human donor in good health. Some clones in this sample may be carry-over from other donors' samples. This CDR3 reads CASSRRSGQGGTDTQYF. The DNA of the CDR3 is TGTGCCAGCAGCCGAAGGTCGGGACAGGGAGGCACAGATACGCAGTATTTT.